The entry below gives a single T cell receptor beta chain sequence along with its context. The antigen remains undetermined. Enrollment shut out patients with autoimmune disease history or systemic immunosuppression. This sample was included in a study of OX40 agonist ivuxolimab in advanced cancers. Study in general: Patients in dose escalation had liver, melanoma, kidney or head and neck cancers. Study results and caveats: In CD8+ T cells, expanded clones were on average more numerous than in CD4+.

The CDR3 has 12 amino acids. Germline CDR1 KGHSH, CDR2 LQKENI. V dropped 2 bases and J dropped 2 bases, with 3 bases sitting between them. Sequencing was performed with immunoSEQ multiplex PCR; in TCRdb, only in-frame clones are kept and a portion is missing. The sample records some 82,000 clones, almost 90% being singletons. This sequence originates from an adult with an advanced solid tumor such as melanoma, head and neck, liver or kidney cancer. V is TRBV18 and J is TRBJ1-2; no definite D call. Sample: CD4+ or CD8+ T cells sorted from blood, taken in a trial of the OX40 agonist ivuxolimab. CDR3 nucleotide sequence: TGTGCCAGCTCACCAACGAACTATGGCTACACCTTC. It codes for CASSPTNYGYTF.